This TCR beta chain was recovered during a study of OX40 agonist ivuxolimab in advanced cancers. There are 11 residues in the CDR3. Per the germline V gene, CDR1 is SGHNT and CDR2 is YYREEE (reference sequence). V lost 0 bases to trimming and J lost 6 bases, with 2 bases between them. Method: immunoSEQ multiplex PCR; TCRdb's copy keeps in-frame clones and lacks some. The profile shows around 19,000 clones, 80% to 90% of them singletons. The TCR sequence derives from an adult with an advanced solid tumor such as melanoma, head and neck, liver or kidney cancer. This chain links TRBV5-4 with TRBJ2-3; D uncertain. Specimen: CD4+ or CD8+ T cells sorted from blood, collected in a trial of the OX40 agonist ivuxolimab. CDR3 sequence (DNA): TGTGCCAGCAGCTTGGGGGATACGCAGTATTTT. Its translation is CASSLGDTQYF.